This TCR beta chain stems from a study of T cell responses to AZD1222 COVID-19 vaccine. Study-wide findings and caveats: After the peak T cell response, and only then, were repertoires sampled. CD4 TCRs covered the whole spike, strongest at regions 160-218 and 743-854. Unmutated regions of variants are reportedly targeted by nearly half of spike-specific TCRs.

This CDR3 region has 14 residues. Germline-derived CDR1 and CDR2 are SEHNR and FQNEAQ (reference sequence). Trimming left V 1 base short and J 3 bases short, with 6 bases between. Worth noting for this clone: The antigen is not known.

Clones were sequenced by immunoSEQ multiplex PCR, and TCRdb holds only the in-frame ones, with some missing. The sample holds roughly 110,000 clones, around 90% seen once. This rearrangement joins TRBV7-9 to TRBJ1-4, with D perhaps matching TRBD1 (6 bases). This receptor was identified in an adult who received the AZD1222 COVID-19 vaccine. The sample here was peripheral blood, taken 28 days after the second AZD1222 dose. The CDR3 DNA sequence: TGTGCCAGCAGCTTAGGGACAGCTAATGAAAAACTGTTTTTT. The encoded protein is CASSLGTANEKLFF.